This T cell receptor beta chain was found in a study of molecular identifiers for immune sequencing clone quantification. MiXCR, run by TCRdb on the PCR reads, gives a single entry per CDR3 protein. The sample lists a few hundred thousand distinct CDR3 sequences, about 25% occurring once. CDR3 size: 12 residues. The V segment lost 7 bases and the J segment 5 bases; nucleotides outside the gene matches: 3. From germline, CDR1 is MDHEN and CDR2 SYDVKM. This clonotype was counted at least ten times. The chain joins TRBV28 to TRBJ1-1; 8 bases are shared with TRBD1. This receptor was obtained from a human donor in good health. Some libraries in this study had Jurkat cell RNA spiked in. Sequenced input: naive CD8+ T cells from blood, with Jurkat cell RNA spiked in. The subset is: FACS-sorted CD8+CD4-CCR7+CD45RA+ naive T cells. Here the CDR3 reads CASKDRETEAFF. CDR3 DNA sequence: TGTGCCAGCAAGGACAGGGAGACTGAAGCTTTCTTT.